The clone carrying this T cell receptor beta chain has just a few counts. Its target is not known. MiXCR was run by TCRdb on the reads, yielding one entry per CDR3 protein. The sample has roughly 990,000 distinct CDR3 sequences; approximately 31% are singletons. Looked up from germline, CDR1 is SGHDT and CDR2 is YYEEEE. V dropped 9 bases and J dropped 8; count of bases not matched to a gene: 7. This CDR3 spans 12 amino acids. The data originate from a study of T cell repertoires in cytomegalovirus infection. The overall study: It can be stated that public TCR beta signatures indicated CMV infection as well as a matching HLA type.

Study-wide results and limits: Carriers of CMV and the relevant HLA type were discriminated by public TCR beta frequency. The ex vivo response was dominated by HLA-C-restricted CMV-specific TCR beta clonotypes.

The chain uses TRBV5-6 and TRBJ1-4; TRBD1 agrees at 7 bases. The sequence was collected from a human donor in good health (CMV status not recorded). Some clones in this sample may be carry-over from other donors' samples. Sequenced here: cultured CD8+ T cells from PBMCs, sampled from culture after CMV antigen stimulation. Written as DNA, the CDR3 is TGTGCCACCAACAGGGGAGGCGAAAAACTGTTTTTT. It is translated as CATNRGGEKLFF.